This passage covers 24 T cell receptor beta chains from one sample sequenced in a study of blood T cells in healthy people across ages. The use of a sample-barcoded 5' primer and a J-beta primer mix characterized a second PCR of roughly 7 to 12 cycles. TCRdb re-derived calls from the 5' RACE reads in MiXCR, one entry per CDR3 protein. The sample lists 1.8 million or so distinct CDR3 sequences, 35% to 50% occurring once. Sequences were obtained from blood. These receptors came from a human donor in good health.

The chain carries TRBV11-2 and TRBJ2-2, with D hard to call. The CDR3 has 14 amino acids. Germline CDR1 SGHAT, CDR2 FQNNGV. Trimming pared 1 base from V and 3 bases from J, leaving 6 bases between. The CDR3 DNA reads as TGTGCCAGCAGCTTAGGGACCCACACCGGGGAGCTGTTTTTT. This gives the protein CASSLGTHTGELFF.

The rearrangement links TRBV20-1 to TRBJ2-1, with 7 bases identical to TRBD2. The germline V gene has CDR1 DFQATT and CDR2 SNEGSKA (reference sequence). Trimming at V came to 2 bases and at J to 0 bases, leaving 7 bases not matched to a gene. The CDR3 runs 16 residues. Written as DNA, the CDR3 is TGCAGTGCTAGATATGAGGAGCGGGACTCCTACAATGAGCAGTTCTTC. Its translation: CSARYEERDSYNEQFF.

This clonotype has only a few counts. J is TRBJ2-1 and V is TRBV4-3; D ambiguous. This CDR3 spans 17 amino acids. Germline loops: CDR1 LGHNA, CDR2 YSLEER. V lost 0 bases to trimming and J lost 5 bases, with 17 bases between them. Here the CDR3 DNA reads TGCGCCAGCAGCCAAGATTATGAGCAAGCTTTAAACAATGAGCAGTTCTTC. Amino acid sequence: CASSQDYEQALNNEQFF.

This clonotype was counted ten times or more. The junction shows a germline mismatch at one end, possibly a read error. The chain recombines TRBV7-6 with TRBJ2-7; maybe TRBD2 (6 bases). Germline CDR1 and CDR2: SGHVS and FNYEAQ. This CDR3 contains 14 residues. Here the CDR3 DNA reads TGTGCCAGCAGTTTAGGAGGGGAGAACTACGAGCAGTACTTC. Protein sequence: CASSLGGENYEQYF.

The chain has TRBV2 and TRBJ1-2; a possible D gene is TRBD1 (5 bases). The CDR3 is 15 amino acids. The V and J ends lost 2 bases and 6 bases respectively, with 16 bases between them. The germline V gene encodes CDR1 SNHLY and CDR2 FYNNEI. CDR3 bases: TGTGCCAGCAGTGAAATGGACTTTGGGGGGAATGGCTACACCTTC. Its protein product is CASSEMDFGGNGYTF.

The chain employs TRBV7-2 and TRBJ1-5; 10 bases map to TRBD1. Looked up from germline, CDR1 is SGHTA and CDR2 is FQGNSA. This CDR3 is built from 14 residues. Trimming at V came to 5 bases and at J to 5 bases, leaving 3 bases not matched to a gene. The CDR3, as DNA: TGTGCCAGCAGCACCGGACAGGGGGATCAGCCCCAGCATTTT. Residues: CASSTGQGDQPQHF.

This chain connects TRBV28 to TRBJ1-4; a weak D match, TRBD1 (5 bases). V was shortened by 7 bases and J by 8 bases, with 26 bases between the two germline ends. Germline CDR1 MDHEN, CDR2 SYDVKM. The CDR3 spans 17 residues. The CDR3 DNA is TGTGCCAGCAATTTTAGGAGACCCCCGGGGCTAAGGGAAAAACTGTTTTTT. Translated, it gives CASNFRRPPGLREKLFF.

This clonotype was seen a handful of times. The chain links TRBV29-1 to TRBJ2-3; D might be TRBD1 (5 bases). The V and J ends lost 3 bases and 1 base respectively, with 11 bases between them. The CDR3 has 14 residues. Germline-derived CDR1 and CDR2 are SQVTM and ANQGSEA. CDR3 sequence reads: CSVENWGRTDTQYF. Here the CDR3 DNA reads TGCAGCGTTGAGAACTGGGGCCGCACAGATACGCAGTATTTT.

The chain carries TRBV20-1 and TRBJ2-1; possibly TRBD1 for D (6 bases). The CDR3 is 15 amino acids. Germline CDR1 and CDR2: DFQATT and SNEGSKA (reference sequence). V was clipped by 6 bases and J by 6 bases, with 21 bases between them. The CDR3 sequence: CSAIPGTSSGNEQFF. In nucleotides, the CDR3 is TGCAGTGCCATCCCCGGGACATCCTCGGGCAATGAGCAGTTCTTC.

This clonotype came up a few times. This chain connects TRBV29-1 to TRBJ1-1; D possibly corresponds to TRBD1 (6 bases). V shed 8 bases and J shed 1 base, with 11 bases lying between them. Germline V CDR1 and CDR2: SQVTM, ANQGSEA. The CDR3 length is 12 residues. CDR3 in DNA: TGCAGCTCCCTGACAGGGAACACTGAAGCTTTCTTT. It specifies CSSLTGNTEAFF.

The chain joins TRBV7-2 to TRBJ2-3; D uncertain. The CDR3 runs 14 residues. Looked up from germline, CDR1 is SGHTA and CDR2 is FQGNSA. The ends were cut back, 6 bases at V and 6 bases at J, with 16 bases in the middle. The CDR3 sequence: CASSPWVNHDTQYF. The CDR3 region has the DNA TGTGCCAGCAGTCCCTGGGTCAATCACGATACGCAGTATTTT.

J is TRBJ2-1 and V is TRBV6-2 or TRBV6-3; D possibly corresponds to TRBD1 (6 bases). The CDR3 loop spans 17 amino acids. Germline CDR1 and CDR2: MNHEY and SVGEGT. Between the trimmed V and J ends, which lost 7 bases and 8 bases, there was a span of 27 bases. CDR3 sequence reads: CASNPMGRSRGIDEQFF. DNA for the CDR3: TGTGCCAGCAACCCCATGGGAAGATCTAGGGGGATAGATGAGCAGTTCTTC.

This clonotype was counted only a few times. Here the CDR3 reads CASSQESYTFYGYTF. The DNA of the CDR3 is TGCGCCAGCAGCCAGGAGTCTTATACTTTCTATGGCTACACCTTC. The chain has TRBV4-3 and TRBJ1-2; D not resolved. CDR1 is LGHNA, CDR2 YSLEER, per germline. Trimming took off 3 bases at V and 4 bases at J, with 15 bases between the two ends. The CDR3 contains 15 residues.

The rearrangement joins TRBV29-1 to TRBJ2-7; unclear D gene. There are 13 residues in the CDR3. With 5 bases removed from V and 4 bases from J, the gap between germline ends came to 15 bases. The germline gives CDR1 SQVTM, CDR2 ANQGSEA. The CDR3 region has the DNA TGCAGCGTTTTTTGGGCGGACCGATACGAGCAGTACTTC. This encodes CSVFWADRYEQYF.

In its sample, this clonotype was seen once. CDR3 amino acids: CASSSPRSSGNTIYF. The CDR3 coding sequence is TGTGCCAGCAGTTCCCCTAGAAGCTCTGGAAACACCATATATTTT. The chain couples TRBV12-3 or TRBV12-4 to TRBJ1-3; no clear D. This CDR3 contains 15 residues. Trimming took 4 bases from V and 0 from J, leaving 10 bases between them.

CDR3 sequence (DNA): TGTGCCAGCAGCTCTTGGAGGGGTAGCTCTGGAAACACCATATATTTT. This encodes CASSSWRGSSGNTIYF. The V and J genes are TRBV7-9 and TRBJ1-3, with TRBD1 as a possible D gene (5 bases). The germline V gene has CDR1 SEHNR and CDR2 FQNEAQ (reference sequence). The CDR3 consists of 16 residues. Trimming took off 4 bases at V and 0 bases at J, with 13 bases between the two ends.

This clonotype has only a few counts. The junction departs from germline at one end; a sequencing error may be responsible. This chain uses TRBV3-1 with TRBJ2-5; D possibly matches TRBD1 or TRBD2 (5 bases each). The J call may be incorrect, as the DNA end agrees better with TRBJ2-7. The CDR3 is made up of 14 amino acids. The germline CDR1 and CDR2 sequences are LGHDT and YNNKEL (reference sequence). Here the CDR3 reads CTSSLSGTLDEQYF. For the CDR3, the DNA is TGTACCAGCAGCTTATCCGGGACCCTCGACGAGCAGTACTTC.

This clonotype was detected a few times. The chain has TRBV7-9 and TRBJ1-2; weak D call: TRBD1 (6 bases). From germline, CDR1 is SEHNR and CDR2 FQNEAQ (reference sequence). Trimming stripped 4 bases from V and 6 bases from J, with 21 bases between. This CDR3 comprises 16 residues. DNA of the CDR3: TGTGCCAGCAGCTCCCCCGTTATAGGGGGGTTCCATGGCTACACCTTC. This gives the protein CASSSPVIGGFHGYTF. The whole variable domain, filled in from reference TRBV7-9 and TRBJ1-2, reads DTGVSQNPRHKITKRGQNVTFRCDPISEHNRLYWYRQTLGQGPEFLTYFQNEAQLEKSRLLSDRFSAERPKGSFSTLEIQRTEQGDSAMYLCASSSPVIGGFHGYTFGSGTRLTVV.

This clonotype was counted between two and nine times. V and J are TRBV7-2 and TRBJ2-3; TRBD1 is a possible D gene (5 bases). Trimming took 5 bases from V and 0 from J, leaving 21 bases between them. CDR1 is SGHTA, CDR2 FQGNSA, per germline. The CDR3 is made up of 18 amino acids. As DNA, the CDR3 is TGTGCCAGCAGCACAGGATACCACCCAGGGTATAGCACAGATACGCAGTATTTT. Its translation: CASSTGYHPGYSTDTQYF.

As regards this clonotype: At one end the junction does not follow the germline gene, possibly because of a read error. V is TRBV4-2 and J is TRBJ2-2, with D unresolved. Germline-derived CDR1 and CDR2 are LGHNA and YNFKEQ. This CDR3 has 13 residues. The CDR3 DNA reads as TGTGCCAGTAGCCAAGACATGTACCGGGAGCTGTTTTTT. The encoded protein is CASSQDMYRELFF.

The chain recombines TRBV4-1 with TRBJ2-7; 11 bases map to TRBD1. V lost 1 base, J lost 6 bases, and 20 bases stayed unmatched. Germline V CDR1 and CDR2: MGHRA, YSYEKL. The CDR3 covers 20 residues. This chain's CDR3 is CASSQVRPGQGVTVPIEQYF. The DNA for the CDR3 is TGCGCCAGCAGCCAAGTCCGACCGGGACAGGGGGTGACAGTTCCCATCGAGCAGTACTTC.

A few counts support this clonotype. An end of the junction differs from the germline gene, which may be a read error. This chain joins TRBV7-7 and TRBJ1-4; D unclear. The CDR3 is 15 residues long. CDR1 SSHAT and CDR2 FNYEAQ come from the germline V gene (reference sequence). In DNA, the CDR3 is TGTGCTAGCAGCTTAGGGTCGACCGGGAGAGAAAAACTGTTTTTT. Its translation is CASSLGSTGREKLFF.

This chain links TRBV7-9 with TRBJ2-1, with a possible D match to TRBD1 (6 bases). Germline CDR1 reads SEHNR; CDR2 reads FQNEAQ (reference sequence). The ends were cut back, 2 bases at V and 9 bases at J, with 14 bases in the middle. The length of the CDR3 is 14 residues. The CDR3 DNA sequence: TGTGCCAGCAGCTTAATCAGGGGAGAGGCTGAGCAGTTCTTC. Its translation: CASSLIRGEAEQFF. The full variable domain, in which reference TRBV7-9 and TRBJ2-1 provide the parts outside the CDR3, is DTGVSQNPRHKITKRGQNVTFRCDPISEHNRLYWYRQTLGQGPEFLTYFQNEAQLEKSRLLSDRFSAERPKGSFSTLEIQRTEQGDSAMYLCASSLIRGEAEQFFGPGTRLTVL.

The chain employs TRBV28 and TRBJ2-4; D is unclear. In germline, CDR1 is MDHEN, CDR2 SYDVKM. The CDR3 spans 13 residues. V lost 5 bases and J 9 bases, leaving 14 bases between the germline ends. The CDR3 nucleotides read TGTGCCAGCAGTGACGGGTCGAGTGGCATTCAGTACTTC. Translating it yields CASSDGSSGIQYF.